Reported below is one T cell receptor beta chain. As yet, its antigen is unknown. The data belong to a study of cytomegalovirus exposure and HLA in healthy donors. The assay was immunoSEQ multiplex PCR, and TCRdb's table has in-frame clones only and misses some. The sample records about 49,000 clones, 94% being singletons. V was shortened by 3 bases and J by 5 bases, with 11 bases between the two germline ends. This CDR3 is 13 amino acids long. From germline, CDR1 is SGDLS and CDR2 YYNGEE. Study-wide findings and caveats: Cytomegalovirus status, reportedly, was diagnosed with high specificity and sensitivity by the classifier. Cytomegalovirus-associated status was assigned to fewer than 200 TCR beta chains.

The J gene is TRBJ1-1, the V gene TRBV9; D remains unclear. This TCR came from a woman between 18 and 29 years old in good health and CMV-seropositive. The sample comprised PBMCs. CDR3 DNA: TGTGCCAGCAGCGCGATGACGGGAACTGAAGCTTTCTTT. Protein product: CASSAMTGTEAFF.